The 27 T cell receptor beta chains presented below share a single source sample, sequenced in a study of blood T cell repertoires in COVID-19. Libraries were prepared by immunoSEQ multiplex PCR; TCRdb keeps only in-frame clonotypes and omits some of them. The sample has a few hundred thousand clones; 84% are singletons. What was sequenced was peripheral blood. The origin of the receptors is a woman aged 40 to 49 who had recovered from COVID-19.

This clone was counted a single time. V and J are TRBV7-6 and TRBJ2-3, with a possible D match to TRBD1 (7 bases). This CDR3 is built from 16 residues. Germline values: CDR1 SGHVS, CDR2 FNYEAQ. V was clipped by 4 bases and J by 3 bases, with 17 bases between them. Here the CDR3 reads CASSSSPGGRTDTQYF. CDR3 DNA: TGTGCCAGCAGCTCCTCCCCAGGGGGGAGGACAGATACGCAGTATTTT.

The rearrangement uses TRBV15 and TRBJ1-3, with a weak D call TRBD1 (6 bases). The CDR3 length is 10 residues. V shed 8 bases and J shed 7 bases, with 6 bases lying between them. Germline lookup yields CDR1 LNHNV and CDR2 YYDKDF (reference sequence). The CDR3 sequence is CATGGNTIYF. The CDR3 DNA is TGTGCCACCGGGGGCAACACCATATATTTT.

The table lists this clone with a few counts. The chain recombines TRBV7-6 with TRBJ1-3; 8 bases are a match to TRBD1. V lost 1 base to trimming and J lost 0 bases; unmatched junction nucleotides: 2. In germline, CDR1 is SGHVS, CDR2 FNYEAQ. This CDR3 has 16 amino acids. The CDR3 loop reads CASSLGTGYSGNTIYF. CDR3 bases: TGTGCCAGCAGCTTAGGGACAGGGTACTCTGGAAACACCATATATTTT.

This chain joins TRBV18 and TRBJ2-3, with D possibly TRBD1 on 6 matching bases. Per germline, CDR1 KGHSH and CDR2 LQKENI. Trimming removed 1 base from V and 6 bases from J, with 14 bases in between. The CDR3 consists of 15 residues. CDR3 bases: TGTGCCAGCTCACCACGCGAGGACAGCTCGGATACGCAGTATTTT. Its translation is CASSPREDSSDTQYF.

The chain links TRBV7-9 to TRBJ1-2, with unresolved D. Trimming cost V 1 base and J 2 bases, with 11 bases left between them. The length of the CDR3 is 15 residues. Germline assignment: CDR1 SEHNR and CDR2 FQNEAQ (reference sequence). This CDR3 reads CASSLVVVRNYGYTF. The CDR3 bases are TGTGCCAGCAGCTTAGTTGTCGTCAGAAACTATGGCTACACCTTC.

J is TRBJ2-5 and V is TRBV19; the match to TRBD2 covers 11 bases. From germline, CDR1 is LNHDA and CDR2 SQIVND (reference sequence). This CDR3 region has 14 residues. Losses at the gene ends were 10 bases for V and 6 bases for J; bases not matched to a gene: 10. CDR3 bases: TGTGCCACCGGAACTAGCGGGGGCACAAAGACCCAGTACTTC. It yields the protein CATGTSGGTKTQYF.

The chain employs TRBV7-2 and TRBJ2-5; 12 bases are shared with TRBD2. Germline CDR1 and CDR2: SGHTA and FQGNSA. V gave up 5 bases and J gave up 5 bases; unmatched junction bases: 3. CDR3 length equals 14 residues. The CDR3 region is CASSRGTSGETQYF. In DNA, the CDR3 is TGTGCCAGCAGCCGGGGGACTAGCGGGGAGACCCAGTACTTC.

The rearrangement uses TRBV12-3 or TRBV12-4 and TRBJ1-1; D gene uncertain. With 3 bases removed from V and 4 bases from J, the gap between germline ends came to 9 bases. The CDR3 is made up of 13 amino acids. This CDR3 reads CASSLFSLTEAFF. The CDR3 nucleotides are TGTGCCAGCAGTTTGTTTTCTCTCACTGAAGCTTTCTTT.

The chain combines TRBV7-2 with TRBJ1-2; D not resolved. The CDR3 extends over 15 amino acids. Germline CDR1 SGHTA, CDR2 FQGNSA. V was clipped by 5 bases and J by 4 bases, with 17 bases between them. As DNA, the CDR3 is TGTGCCAGCAGCCAACACCGGGAGACTTTCTATGGCTACACCTTC. Translation: CASSQHRETFYGYTF. Full variable domain (remainder filled in from reference TRBV7-2 and TRBJ1-2): GAGVSQSPSNKVTEKGKDVELRCDPISGHTALYWYRQSLGQGLEFLIYFQGNSAPDKSGLPSDRFSAERTGGSVSTLTIQRTQQEDSAVYLCASSQHRETFYGYTFGSGTRLTVV.

The chain carries TRBV25-1 and TRBJ1-3; D may be TRBD1 (5 bases). There are 13 residues in the CDR3. Trimming removed 6 bases at V and 2 bases at J, with 8 bases between. Germline-derived CDR1 and CDR2 are MGHDK and SYGVNS. CDR3 sequence reads: CASSDSAGNTIYF. The DNA of the CDR3 is TGTGCCAGCAGCGACAGTGCTGGAAACACCATATATTTT.

The CDR3 protein is CASSLRTGAVDTQYF. CDR3 bases: TGTGCCAGCAGTCTAAGGACAGGGGCCGTGGATACGCAGTATTTT. The chain employs TRBV6-5 and TRBJ2-3, with 9 bases matching TRBD1. This CDR3 contains 15 residues. CDR1 is MNHEY, CDR2 SVGAGI, per germline. Trimming took 5 bases from V and 6 from J; bases not matched to a gene: 9.

V usage is TRBV6-5 and J usage is TRBJ2-5; D might be TRBD2 (5 bases). Germline CDR1 is MNHEY and CDR2 is SVGAGI. This CDR3 region has 14 residues. V was pared by 7 bases and J by 3 bases, with 15 bases between. The CDR3 reads CASTPRTSKETQYF. The CDR3 nucleotides read TGTGCCAGCACCCCCCGGACTTCTAAAGAGACCCAGTACTTC.

This clone has only one observation. This chain joins TRBV6-6 and TRBJ2-1, with a possible D match to TRBD1 (5 bases). V was trimmed by 5 bases and J by 4 bases, leaving 9 bases between them. Germline assignment: CDR1 MNHNY and CDR2 SVGAGI (reference sequence). The length of the CDR3 is 13 residues. The CDR3 sequence is CASSLRQYNEQFF. The CDR3, as DNA: TGTGCCAGCAGTCTCCGACAGTACAATGAGCAGTTCTTC.

This clone was detected only a few times. The chain employs TRBV6-2 or TRBV6-3 and TRBJ1-1; D may be TRBD1 (5 bases). The germline V and J ends were trimmed by 0 bases and 0 bases, with 8 bases remaining between them. Germline V gene sequence: CDR1 MNHEY, CDR2 SVGEGT. The length of the CDR3 is 15 residues. The DNA of the CDR3 is TGTGCCAGCAGTTACTCGTACAGGATGAACACTGAAGCTTTCTTT. It encodes CASSYSYRMNTEAFF.

The CDR3 DNA reads TGTGCCAGCAGTGTCGACCTAGCGGGGGGTCGAACTAGCACAGATACGCAGTATTTT. Protein product: CASSVDLAGGRTSTDTQYF. This chain connects TRBV27 to TRBJ2-3; 11 nucleotides agree with TRBD2. The CDR3 extends over 19 amino acids. The J segment lost 0 bases and the V segment lost 5 bases, leaving 13 bases of the junction unmatched. Germline loops: CDR1 MNHEY, CDR2 SMNVEV (reference sequence).

V gene TRBV7-9 combines with J gene TRBJ2-7, with 8 bases matching TRBD1. Trimming cost V 5 bases and J 4 bases; bases outside gene matches: 7. This CDR3 contains 14 residues. From germline, CDR1 is SEHNR and CDR2 FQNEAQ (reference sequence). Here the CDR3 reads CASSPRQGQYEQYF. Here the CDR3 DNA reads TGTGCCAGCAGCCCTAGACAGGGGCAATACGAGCAGTACTTC.

The rearrangement links TRBV5-6 to TRBJ1-5; D is perhaps TRBD1 (6 bases). V was clipped by 4 bases and J by 4 bases, with 18 bases between them. The germline V gene has CDR1 SGHDT and CDR2 YYEEEE. This CDR3 is 16 amino acids long. The CDR3 region is CASSQRDRGGNQPQHF. DNA for the CDR3: TGTGCCAGCAGCCAACGCGATAGGGGGGGGAATCAGCCCCAGCATTTT.

This clone was observed a single time. This chain connects TRBV5-1 to TRBJ1-2; a weak D match, TRBD1 (6 bases). The CDR3 is 14 amino acids. V lost 4 bases and J 4 bases, leaving 14 bases between the germline ends. Per germline, CDR1 SGHRS and CDR2 YFSETQ. The CDR3 reads CASSREGHGYGYTF. Here the CDR3 DNA reads TGCGCCAGCAGCAGAGAGGGACACGGCTATGGCTACACCTTC. Looking up the rest from reference TRBV5-1 and TRBJ1-2 gives the full variable domain: KAGVTQTPRYLIKTRGQQVTLSCSPISGHRSVSWYQQTPGQGLQFLFEYFSETQRNKGNFPGRFSGRQFSNSRSEMNVSTLELGDSALYLCASSREGHGYGYTFGSGTRLTVV.

This chain links TRBV7-3 with TRBJ2-3, with D perhaps TRBD1 (6 bases). The germline gives CDR1 SGHTA, CDR2 FQGTGA. V was pared by 2 bases and J by 3 bases, with 9 bases between. CDR3 size: 14 residues. As DNA, the CDR3 is TGTGCCAGCAGCTTATACAGGGATACAGATACGCAGTATTTT. Its protein is CASSLYRDTDTQYF.

The V call is TRBV5-1, the J call TRBJ2-5; D gene ambiguous. V was trimmed by 2 bases and J by 2 bases, leaving 13 bases between them. The CDR3 runs 15 residues. Germline V CDR1 and CDR2: SGHRS, YFSETQ. The chain's CDR3 is CASSLAPGAQETQYF. In nucleotides, the CDR3 is TGCGCCAGCAGCTTAGCACCCGGTGCGCAAGAGACCCAGTACTTC.

This clone appeared once. The chain carries TRBV21-1 and TRBJ2-7; TRBD1, the table's D call, lacks a check against the DNA. TRBV21-1 is classified as a pseudogene. This CDR3 has 17 residues. As DNA, the CDR3 is TGTGCCAGCACTTCACCCCAATGGACAGGGGACTCCTACGAGCAGTACTTC. It codes for CASTSPQWTGDSYEQYF.

J is TRBJ1-2 and V is TRBV4-3, with D possibly TRBD1 on 6 matching bases. CDR3 length: 18 amino acids. V was cut by 0 bases and J by 6 bases, with 23 bases left in between. Germline V lookup: CDR1 LGHNA, CDR2 YSLEER. CDR3 amino acids: CASSQDLEFADSQNGYTF. For the CDR3, the DNA is TGCGCCAGCAGCCAAGATCTGGAATTCGCGGACAGTCAGAATGGCTACACCTTC.

The rearrangement links TRBV6-2 or TRBV6-3 to TRBJ1-2; perhaps TRBD1 as D (5 bases). The CDR3 is made up of 16 amino acids. CDR1 and CDR2 from the germline V gene are MNHEY and SVGEGT. Trimming cost V 5 bases and J 6 bases, with 22 bases left between them. The CDR3 DNA follows: TGTGCCAGCAGTGATGGGCTTGGGAGGGGAAGGCATGGCTACACCTTC. Protein sequence: CASSDGLGRGRHGYTF.

The chain employs TRBV14 and TRBJ2-3; 9 nucleotides align to TRBD1. There are 14 residues in the CDR3. The V gene end was trimmed by 3 bases and the J gene end by 6 bases; junction bases not matched to a gene: 4. The V gene's germline CDR1 is SGHDN and CDR2 FVKESK. This chain's CDR3 is CASSQDRGWDTQYF. For the CDR3, the DNA is TGTGCCAGCAGCCAGGACAGGGGATGGGATACGCAGTATTTT.

The rearrangement uses TRBV11-2 and TRBJ2-1, with D uncertain. The V gene's germline CDR1 is SGHAT and CDR2 FQNNGV. The CDR3 has 13 amino acids. The V gene lost 1 base and the J gene lost 4 bases, with 5 bases spanning the gap. CDR3 nucleotide sequence: TGTGCCAGCAGCTTAGGACTGTACAATGAGCAGTTCTTC. It translates to CASSLGLYNEQFF.

The V and J genes are TRBV12-2 and TRBJ2-3; the table calls TRBD2, which could not be checked here. TRBV12-2 counts as a pseudogene. The CDR3 consists of 16 residues. For the CDR3, the DNA is TGTGCAAGTCGTTTAATTCACAGCGGGGTGGGAGATACGCAGTATTTT. It codes for CASRLIHSGVGDTQYF.

This rearrangement joins TRBV5-4 to TRBJ2-3; D might be TRBD1 (5 bases). V lost 7 bases and J 1 base, leaving 7 bases between the germline ends. Germline assignment: CDR1 SGHNT and CDR2 YYREEE (reference sequence). The CDR3 loop spans 12 amino acids. The CDR3: CASGRGTDTQYF. In DNA, the CDR3 is TGTGCCAGCGGCAGGGGCACAGATACGCAGTATTTT.